This is a list of T cell receptor beta chains from one sample in a study of cytomegalovirus exposure and HLA in healthy donors. Sequenced by immunoSEQ multiplex PCR; TCRdb stores in-frame clones only, minus some. This sample carries some 100,000 clones, roughly 77% of them seen once, and the ten largest clones take 4.5% to 5%. Sequenced: PBMCs. Every receptor here comes from a man aged 50 to 60 in good health and CMV-seropositive. The CDR3 runs from the conserved cysteine through the conserved F or W. Each record gives: V gene, clone size, D gene, J gene, CDR3 protein, CDR3 DNA. A D gene is named only where the DNA matches it firmly. Size is omitted from some rows. Given values are once, few, many or a class for expanded clones.

V: TRBV5-4
size: -
D: -
J: TRBJ1-1
CDR3: CASSSRGGNTEAFF
DNA: TGTGCCAGCAGCTCTCGCGGGGGGAACACTGAAGCTTTCTTT

V: TRBV7-8
size: -
D: -
J: TRBJ2-3
CDR3: CASGEREGTDTQYF
DNA: TGTGCCAGCGGGGAAAGGGAGGGCACAGATACGCAGTATTTT

V: TRBV4-1
size: -
D: -
J: TRBJ2-1
CDR3: CASSLEAAGIDNEQFF
DNA: TGCGCCAGCAGCCTGGAGGCGGCGGGAATCGACAATGAGCAGTTCTTC

V: TRBV5-1
size: -
D: TRBD1
J: TRBJ1-1
CDR3: CASSAGQGGTTEAFF
DNA: TGCGCCAGCAGCGCGGGACAGGGAGGGACCACTGAAGCTTTCTTT

V: TRBV12-5
size: -
D: -
J: TRBJ1-5
CDR3: CASGSSGEVSNQPQHF
DNA: TGTGCTAGTGGTTCCTCGGGAGAAGTGAGCAATCAGCCCCAGCATTTT

V: TRBV10-2
size: few
D: TRBD1
J: TRBJ1-1
CDR3: CASSEQGRTEAFF
DNA: TGCGCCAGCAGTGAACAGGGGAGGACTGAAGCTTTCTTT

V: TRBV5-1
size: -
D: -
J: TRBJ2-5
CDR3: CASSLAGGKETQYF
DNA: TGCGCCAGCAGCTTGGCAGGGGGGAAAGAGACCCAGTACTTC

V: TRBV5-8
size: few
D: -
J: TRBJ1-4
CDR3: CASSLVGGSNEKLFF
DNA: TGTGCCAGCAGCCTAGTAGGTGGCTCTAATGAAAAACTGTTTTTT

V: TRBV28
size: -
D: -
J: TRBJ2-3
CDR3: CASSFTDTQYF
DNA: TGTGCCAGCAGCTTCACAGATACGCAGTATTTT

V: TRBV4-3
size: -
D: -
J: TRBJ2-2
CDR3: CASSRRAGELFF
DNA: TGCGCCAGCAGCCGAAGAGCTGGGGAGCTGTTTTTT

V: TRBV4-3
size: -
D: TRBD1
J: TRBJ1-1
CDR3: CASSQGGTGAPESRAFF
DNA: TGCGCCAGCAGCCAAGGTGGGACAGGTGCACCTGAATCAAGGGCTTTCTTT

V: TRBV6-1
size: few
D: -
J: TRBJ1-3
CDR3: CASSEAPGRSGNTIYF
DNA: TGTGCCAGCAGTGAAGCGCCAGGGCGCTCTGGAAACACCATATATTTT

V: TRBV29-1
size: -
D: -
J: TRBJ1-1
CDR3: CSVATGRTEAFF
DNA: TGCAGCGTTGCGACAGGCAGAACTGAAGCTTTCTTT

V: TRBV18
size: few
D: TRBD1
J: TRBJ1-2
CDR3: CASSDRVDYGYTF
DNA: TGTGCCAGCTCAGACAGGGTTGACTATGGCTACACCTTC

V: TRBV28
size: few
D: -
J: TRBJ1-2
CDR3: CASSPPGLQLSYGYTF
DNA: TGTGCCAGCAGTCCCCCGGGACTCCAGCTGAGCTATGGCTACACCTTC

V: TRBV6-5
size: -
D: -
J: TRBJ1-2
CDR3: CASSYSSGSNYGYTF
DNA: TGTGCCAGCAGTTACTCGAGCGGGTCTAACTATGGCTACACCTTC

V: TRBV5-1
size: -
D: -
J: TRBJ2-7
CDR3: CASSLDRHYEQYF
DNA: TGCGCCAGCAGCTTGGACAGACACTACGAGCAGTACTTC

V: TRBV30
size: -
D: -
J: TRBJ1-2
CDR3: CAWSVMRVYGYTF
DNA: TGTGCCTGGAGTGTAATGCGGGTCTATGGCTACACCTTC

V: TRBV2
size: -
D: TRBD1
J: TRBJ2-3
CDR3: CASRILGTASTDTQYF
DNA: TGTGCCAGCAGAATTCTAGGGACAGCTAGCACAGATACGCAGTATTTT

V: TRBV6-1
size: -
D: -
J: TRBJ1-1
CDR3: CATKVNIYTEAFF
DNA: TGTGCCACCAAAGTGAACATATACACTGAAGCTTTCTTT

V: TRBV9
size: once
D: TRBD1
J: TRBJ1-1
CDR3: CASSVSGGNTEAFF
DNA: TGTGCCAGCAGCGTATCAGGGGGCAACACTGAAGCTTTCTTT

V: TRBV5-1
size: -
D: TRBD1
J: TRBJ2-7
CDR3: CASSLRDSEQYF
DNA: TGCGCCAGCAGCCTCCGGGACAGCGAGCAGTACTTC

V: TRBV4-2
size: -
D: -
J: TRBJ1-1
CDR3: CASSQSGVGAFF
DNA: TGTGCCAGCAGCCAATCAGGGGTGGGAGCTTTCTTT

V: TRBV6-1
size: -
D: -
J: TRBJ2-5
CDR3: CASSGGPVETQYF
DNA: TGTGCCAGCAGTGGAGGTCCGGTAGAGACCCAGTACTTC

V: TRBV30
size: -
D: -
J: TRBJ1-2
CDR3: CAWGGKARGGYTF
DNA: TGTGCCTGGGGGGGGAAGGCTAGGGGTGGCTACACCTTC